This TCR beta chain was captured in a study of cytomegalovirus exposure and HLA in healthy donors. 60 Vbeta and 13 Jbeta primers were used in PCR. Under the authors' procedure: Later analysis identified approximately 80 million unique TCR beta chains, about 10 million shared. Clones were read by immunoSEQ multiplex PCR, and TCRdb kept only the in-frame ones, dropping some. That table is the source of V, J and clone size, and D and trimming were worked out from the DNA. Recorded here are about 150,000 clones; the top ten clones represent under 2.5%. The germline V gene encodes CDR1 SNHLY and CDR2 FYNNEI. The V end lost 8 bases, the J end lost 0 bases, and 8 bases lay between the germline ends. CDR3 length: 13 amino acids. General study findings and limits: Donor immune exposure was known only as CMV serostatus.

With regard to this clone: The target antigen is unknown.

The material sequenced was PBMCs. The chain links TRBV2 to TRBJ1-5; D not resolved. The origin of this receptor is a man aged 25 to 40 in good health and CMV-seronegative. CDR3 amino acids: CASDRDSNQPQHF. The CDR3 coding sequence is TGTGCCAGCGATCGGGATAGCAATCAGCCCCAGCATTTT.